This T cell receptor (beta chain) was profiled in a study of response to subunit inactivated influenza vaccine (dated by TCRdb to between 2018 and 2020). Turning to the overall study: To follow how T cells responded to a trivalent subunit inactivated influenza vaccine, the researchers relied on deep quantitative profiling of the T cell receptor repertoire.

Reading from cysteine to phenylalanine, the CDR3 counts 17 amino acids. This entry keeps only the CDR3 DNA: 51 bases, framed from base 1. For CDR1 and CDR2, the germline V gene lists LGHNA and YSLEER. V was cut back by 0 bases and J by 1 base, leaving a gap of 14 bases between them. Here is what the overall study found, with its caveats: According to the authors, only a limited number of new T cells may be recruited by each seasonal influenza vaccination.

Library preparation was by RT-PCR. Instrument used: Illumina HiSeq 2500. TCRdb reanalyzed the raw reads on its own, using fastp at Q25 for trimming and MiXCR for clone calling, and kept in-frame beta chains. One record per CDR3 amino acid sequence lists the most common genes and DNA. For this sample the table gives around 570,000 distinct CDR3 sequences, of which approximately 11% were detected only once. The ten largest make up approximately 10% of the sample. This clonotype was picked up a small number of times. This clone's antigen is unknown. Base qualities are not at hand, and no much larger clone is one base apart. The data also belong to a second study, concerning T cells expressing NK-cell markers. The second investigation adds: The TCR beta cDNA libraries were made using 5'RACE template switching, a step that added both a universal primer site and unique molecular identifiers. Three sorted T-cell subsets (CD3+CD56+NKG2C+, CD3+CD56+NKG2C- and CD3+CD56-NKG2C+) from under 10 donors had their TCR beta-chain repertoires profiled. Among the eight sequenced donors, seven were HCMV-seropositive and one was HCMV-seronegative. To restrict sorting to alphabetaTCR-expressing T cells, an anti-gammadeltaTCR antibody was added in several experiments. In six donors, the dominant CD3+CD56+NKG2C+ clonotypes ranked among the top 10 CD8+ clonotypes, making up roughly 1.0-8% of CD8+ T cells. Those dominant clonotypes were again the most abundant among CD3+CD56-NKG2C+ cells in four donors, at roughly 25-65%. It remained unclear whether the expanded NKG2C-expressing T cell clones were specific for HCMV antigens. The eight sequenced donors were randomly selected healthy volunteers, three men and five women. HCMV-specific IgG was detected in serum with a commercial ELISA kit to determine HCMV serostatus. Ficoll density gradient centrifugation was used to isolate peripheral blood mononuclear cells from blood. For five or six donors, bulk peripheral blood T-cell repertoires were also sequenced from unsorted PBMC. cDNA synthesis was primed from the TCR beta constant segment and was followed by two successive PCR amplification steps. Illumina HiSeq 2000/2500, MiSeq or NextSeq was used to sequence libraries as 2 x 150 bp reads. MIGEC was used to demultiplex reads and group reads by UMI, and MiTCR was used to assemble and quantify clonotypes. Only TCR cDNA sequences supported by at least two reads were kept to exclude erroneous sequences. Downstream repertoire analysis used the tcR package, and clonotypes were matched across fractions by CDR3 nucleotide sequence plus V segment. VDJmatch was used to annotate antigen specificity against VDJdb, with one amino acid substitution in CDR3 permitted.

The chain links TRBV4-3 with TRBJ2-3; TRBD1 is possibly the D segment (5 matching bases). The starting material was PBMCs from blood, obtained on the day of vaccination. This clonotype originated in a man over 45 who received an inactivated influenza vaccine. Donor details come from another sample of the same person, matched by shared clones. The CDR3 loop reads CASSQDSWGAGTDTQYF. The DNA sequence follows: TGCGCCAGCAGCCAAGACTCCTGGGGCGCGGGCACAGATACGCAGTATTTT.